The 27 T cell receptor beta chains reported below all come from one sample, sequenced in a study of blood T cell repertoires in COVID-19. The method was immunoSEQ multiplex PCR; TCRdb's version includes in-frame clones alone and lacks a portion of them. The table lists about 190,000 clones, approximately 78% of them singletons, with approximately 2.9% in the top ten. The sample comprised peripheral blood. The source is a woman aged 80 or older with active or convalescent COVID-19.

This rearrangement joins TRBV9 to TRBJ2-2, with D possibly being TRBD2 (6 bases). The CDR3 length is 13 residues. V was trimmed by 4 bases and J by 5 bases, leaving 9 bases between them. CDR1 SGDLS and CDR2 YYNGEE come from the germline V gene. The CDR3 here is CASSSAGTGELFF. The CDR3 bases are TGTGCCAGCAGCTCGGCGGGGACCGGGGAGCTGTTTTTT.

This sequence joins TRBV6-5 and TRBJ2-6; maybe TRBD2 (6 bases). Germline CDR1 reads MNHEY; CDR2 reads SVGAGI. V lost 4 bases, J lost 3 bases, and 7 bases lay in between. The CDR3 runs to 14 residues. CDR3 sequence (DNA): TGTGCCAGCAGTTCGGGGGATGGGGCCAACGTCCTGACTTTC. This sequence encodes CASSSGDGANVLTF.

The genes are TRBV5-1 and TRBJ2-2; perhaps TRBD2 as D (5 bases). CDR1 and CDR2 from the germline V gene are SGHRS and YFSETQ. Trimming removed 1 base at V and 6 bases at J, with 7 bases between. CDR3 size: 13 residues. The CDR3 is CASSLLSAGELFF. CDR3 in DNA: TGCGCCAGCAGCTTGCTTAGCGCCGGGGAGCTGTTTTTT.

Here the CDR3 reads CASKETYTMNTEAFF. The CDR3 DNA reads TGTGCCAGCAAGGAGACTTACACTATGAACACTGAAGCTTTCTTT. This chain links TRBV3-1 (or the pseudogene TRBV3-2) with TRBJ1-1; D not certain. CDR1 and CDR2 from the germline V gene are LGHDT and YNNKEL (reference sequence). The CDR3 totals 15 residues. The V end was cut by 7 bases, the J end by 0 bases, with 15 bases between.

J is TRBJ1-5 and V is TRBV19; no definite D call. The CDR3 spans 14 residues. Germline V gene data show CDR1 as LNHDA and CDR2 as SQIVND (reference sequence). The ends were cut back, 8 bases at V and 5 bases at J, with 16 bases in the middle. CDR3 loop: CASGVLNPYQPQHF. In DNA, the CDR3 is TGTGCCAGTGGAGTCTTAAACCCTTATCAGCCCCAGCATTTT.

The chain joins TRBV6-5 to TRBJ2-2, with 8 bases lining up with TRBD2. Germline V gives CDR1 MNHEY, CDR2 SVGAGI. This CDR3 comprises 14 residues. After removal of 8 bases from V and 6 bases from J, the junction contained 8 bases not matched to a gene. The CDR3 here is CASLRSGGAGELFF. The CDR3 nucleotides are TGTGCCAGCCTAAGGTCGGGGGGGGCCGGGGAGCTGTTTTTT.

CDR3 nucleotide sequence: TGTGCCAGCAGCCAGGGGGCTCGGACAGATACGCAGTATTTT. Protein sequence: CASSQGARTDTQYF. The chain joins TRBV2 to TRBJ2-3; TRBD1 aligns across 8 bases. This CDR3 spans 14 amino acids. Germline V gives CDR1 SNHLY, CDR2 FYNNEI. Losses at the gene ends were 6 bases for V and 3 bases for J; bases not matched to a gene: 5.

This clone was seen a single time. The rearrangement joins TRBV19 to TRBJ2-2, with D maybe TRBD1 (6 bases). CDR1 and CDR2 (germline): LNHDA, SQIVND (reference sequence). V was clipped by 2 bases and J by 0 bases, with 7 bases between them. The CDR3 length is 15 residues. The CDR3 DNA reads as TGTGCCAGTAGTATACAGGGGACGAACACCGGGGAGCTGTTTTTT. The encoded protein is CASSIQGTNTGELFF.

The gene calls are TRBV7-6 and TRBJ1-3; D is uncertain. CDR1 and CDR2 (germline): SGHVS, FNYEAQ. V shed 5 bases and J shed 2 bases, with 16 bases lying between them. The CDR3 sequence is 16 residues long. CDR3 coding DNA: TGTGCCAGCAGCCCCGGGGTCGGGGTTACTGGAAACACCATATATTTT. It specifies CASSPGVGVTGNTIYF.

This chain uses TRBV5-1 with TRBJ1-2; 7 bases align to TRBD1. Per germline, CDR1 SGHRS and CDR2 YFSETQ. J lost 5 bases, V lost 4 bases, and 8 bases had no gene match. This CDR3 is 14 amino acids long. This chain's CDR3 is CASSPGQTVYGYTF. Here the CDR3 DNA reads TGCGCCAGCAGCCCGGGACAGACGGTTTATGGCTACACCTTC.

CDR3 nucleotides: TGCAGTGCTCAGGGGACGAAACTGTTTTTT. Its protein product is CSAQGTKLFF. This chain uses TRBV20-1 with TRBJ1-4; possible D gene TRBD1, 6 bases. The V end lost 5 bases, the J end lost 11 bases, and 9 bases lay between the germline ends. The CDR3 contains 10 residues. Germline values: CDR1 DFQATT, CDR2 SNEGSKA (reference sequence).

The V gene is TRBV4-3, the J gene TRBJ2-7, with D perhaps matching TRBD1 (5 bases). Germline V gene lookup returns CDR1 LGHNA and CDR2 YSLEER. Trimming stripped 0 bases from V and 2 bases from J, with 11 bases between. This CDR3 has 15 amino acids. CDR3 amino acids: CASSQDEGAPYEQYF. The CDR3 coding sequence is TGCGCCAGCAGCCAAGATGAAGGGGCCCCCTACGAGCAGTACTTC.

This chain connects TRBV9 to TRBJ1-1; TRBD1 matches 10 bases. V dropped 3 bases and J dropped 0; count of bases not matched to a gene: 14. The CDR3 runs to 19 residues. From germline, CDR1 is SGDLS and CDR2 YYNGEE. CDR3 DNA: TGTGCCAGCAGCGACCCCGAGGGGACAGGGGCGAATTTGAACACTGAAGCTTTCTTT. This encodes CASSDPEGTGANLNTEAFF.

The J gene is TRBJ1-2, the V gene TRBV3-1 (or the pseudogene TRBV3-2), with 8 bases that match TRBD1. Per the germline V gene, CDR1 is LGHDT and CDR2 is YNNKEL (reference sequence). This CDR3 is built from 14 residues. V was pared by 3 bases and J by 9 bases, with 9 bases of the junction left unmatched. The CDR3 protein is CASSHEDRGGSYTF. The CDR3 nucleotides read TGTGCCAGCAGCCATGAAGACAGGGGAGGAAGCTACACCTTC.

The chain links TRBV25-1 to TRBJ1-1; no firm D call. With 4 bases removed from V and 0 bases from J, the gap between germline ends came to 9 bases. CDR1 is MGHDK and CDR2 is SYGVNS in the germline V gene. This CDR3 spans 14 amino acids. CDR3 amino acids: CASSVSVLNTEAFF. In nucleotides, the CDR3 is TGTGCCAGCAGTGTTAGCGTACTGAACACTGAAGCTTTCTTT. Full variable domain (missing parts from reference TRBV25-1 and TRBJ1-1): EADIYQTPRYLVIGTGKKITLECSQTMGHDKMYWYQQDPGMELHLIHYSYGVNSTEKGDLSSESTVSRIRTEHFPLTLESARPSHTSQYLCASSVSVLNTEAFFGQGTRLTVV.

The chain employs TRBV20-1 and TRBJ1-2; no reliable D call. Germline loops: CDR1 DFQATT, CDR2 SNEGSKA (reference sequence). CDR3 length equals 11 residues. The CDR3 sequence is CSGKDGDGYTF. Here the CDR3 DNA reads TGCAGCGGGAAGGATGGGGATGGCTACACCTTC.

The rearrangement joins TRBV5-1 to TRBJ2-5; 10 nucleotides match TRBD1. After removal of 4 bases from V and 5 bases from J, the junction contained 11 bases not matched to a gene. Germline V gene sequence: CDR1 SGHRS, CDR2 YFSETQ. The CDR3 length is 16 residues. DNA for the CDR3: TGCGCCAGCAGCCCAAACCGGGACAGGGGATCGGAGACCCAGTACTTC. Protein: CASSPNRDRGSETQYF.

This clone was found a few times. The CDR3 nucleotides are TGTGCCAGCAATAAGATGGACATAGAGACCCAGTACTTC. This encodes CASNKMDIETQYF. This chain links TRBV28 with TRBJ2-5; maybe TRBD1 (5 bases). Germline V gives CDR1 MDHEN, CDR2 SYDVKM. Deletions cut 7 bases from V and 4 bases from J, with 13 bases between. This CDR3 has 13 amino acids. Full variable domain (remainder filled in from reference TRBV28 and TRBJ2-5): DVKVTQSSRYLVKRTGEKVFLECVQDMDHENMFWYRQDPGLGLRLIYFSYDVKMKEKGDIPEGYSVSREKKERFSLILESASTNQTSMYLCASNKMDIETQYFGPGTRLLVL.

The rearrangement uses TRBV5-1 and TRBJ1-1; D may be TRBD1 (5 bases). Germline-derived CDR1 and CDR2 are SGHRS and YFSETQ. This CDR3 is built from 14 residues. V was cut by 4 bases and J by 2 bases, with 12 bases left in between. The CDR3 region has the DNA TGCGCCAGCAGCCCCCAGGGAGGAAACACTGAAGCTTTCTTT. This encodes CASSPQGGNTEAFF.

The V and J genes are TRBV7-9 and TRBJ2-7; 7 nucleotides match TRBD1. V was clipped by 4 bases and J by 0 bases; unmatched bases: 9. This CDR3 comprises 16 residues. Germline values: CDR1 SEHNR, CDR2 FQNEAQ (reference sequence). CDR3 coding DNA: TGTGCCAGCAGCTCAAGGACAGGTGAAATCTCCTACGAGCAGTACTTC. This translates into CASSSRTGEISYEQYF.

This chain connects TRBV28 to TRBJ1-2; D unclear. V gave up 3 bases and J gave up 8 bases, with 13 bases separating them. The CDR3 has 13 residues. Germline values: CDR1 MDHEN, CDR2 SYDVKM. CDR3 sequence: CASSLTDPMGYTF. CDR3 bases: TGTGCCAGCAGTTTGACTGATCCTATGGGCTACACCTTC.

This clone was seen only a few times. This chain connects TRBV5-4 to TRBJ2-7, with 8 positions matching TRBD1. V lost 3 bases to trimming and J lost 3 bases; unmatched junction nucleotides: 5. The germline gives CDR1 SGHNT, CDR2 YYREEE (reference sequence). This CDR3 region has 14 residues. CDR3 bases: TGTGCCAGCAGCTCGAGGACAGGGAACTACGAGCAGTACTTC. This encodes CASSSRTGNYEQYF.

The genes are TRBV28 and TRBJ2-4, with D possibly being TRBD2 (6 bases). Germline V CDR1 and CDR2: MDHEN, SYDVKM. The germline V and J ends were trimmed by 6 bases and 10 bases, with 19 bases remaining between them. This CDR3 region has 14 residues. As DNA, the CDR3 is TGTGCCAGCAGGAGAGGACGGGGACTTGGGATTCAGTACTTC. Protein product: CASRRGRGLGIQYF.

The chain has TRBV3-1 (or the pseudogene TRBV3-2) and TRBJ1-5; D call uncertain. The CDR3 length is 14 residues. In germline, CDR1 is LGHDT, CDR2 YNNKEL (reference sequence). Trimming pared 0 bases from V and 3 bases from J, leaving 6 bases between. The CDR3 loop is CASSQEPYNQPQHF. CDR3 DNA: TGTGCCAGCAGCCAAGAACCCTACAATCAGCCCCAGCATTTT.

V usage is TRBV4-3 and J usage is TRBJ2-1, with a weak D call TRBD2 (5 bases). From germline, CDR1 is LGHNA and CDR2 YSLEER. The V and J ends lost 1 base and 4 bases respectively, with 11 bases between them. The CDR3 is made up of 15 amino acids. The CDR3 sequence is CASSQGGQNYNEQFF. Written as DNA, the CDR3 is TGCGCCAGCAGCCAAGGCGGGCAGAATTACAATGAGCAGTTCTTC.

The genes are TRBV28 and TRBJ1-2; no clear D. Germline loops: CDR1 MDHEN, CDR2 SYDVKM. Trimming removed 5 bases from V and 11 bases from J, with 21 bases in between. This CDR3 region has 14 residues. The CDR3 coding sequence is TGTGCCAGCAGTCCGCGGGTTGGATACGATCTATACACCTTC. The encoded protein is CASSPRVGYDLYTF.

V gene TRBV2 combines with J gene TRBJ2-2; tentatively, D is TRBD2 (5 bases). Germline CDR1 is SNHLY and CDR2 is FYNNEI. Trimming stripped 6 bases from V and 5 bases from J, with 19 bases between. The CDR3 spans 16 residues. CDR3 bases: TGTGCCAGCAGAGCTCCGGGGTCCCGGCGGACCGGGGAGCTGTTTTTT. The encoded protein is CASRAPGSRRTGELFF.